The text below deals with one T cell receptor beta chain. The CDR3 loop spans 14 amino acids. Per germline, CDR1 SGHNT and CDR2 YYREEE (reference sequence). Between the trimmed V and J ends, which lost 2 bases and 9 bases, there was a span of 15 bases. Using immunoSEQ multiplex PCR, the repertoire was profiled, and TCRdb retains in-frame clones only, with some absent. The sample yields 64,000 or so clones, 70% to 90% seen once. This sample was included in a study of technical replicates of blood from several donors. The chain employs TRBV5-4 and TRBJ2-1; tentatively, D is TRBD2 (6 bases). The receptor's source is a human donor in good health. Some clones in this sample may be carry-over from other donors' samples. Sequencing was carried out using PBMCs. CDR3 nucleotides: TGTGCCAGCAGCTTAGCCCAATTGGGGGGTGAGCAGTTCTTC. This encodes CASSLAQLGGEQFF.